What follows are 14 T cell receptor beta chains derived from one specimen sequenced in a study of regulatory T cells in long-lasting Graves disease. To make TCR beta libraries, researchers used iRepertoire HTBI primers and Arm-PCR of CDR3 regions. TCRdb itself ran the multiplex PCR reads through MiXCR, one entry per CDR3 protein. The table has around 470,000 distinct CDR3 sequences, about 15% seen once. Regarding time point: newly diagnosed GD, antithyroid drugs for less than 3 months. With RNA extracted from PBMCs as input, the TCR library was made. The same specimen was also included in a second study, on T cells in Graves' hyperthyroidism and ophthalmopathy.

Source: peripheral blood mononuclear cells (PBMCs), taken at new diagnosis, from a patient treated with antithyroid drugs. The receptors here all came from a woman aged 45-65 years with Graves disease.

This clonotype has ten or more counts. The CDR3 DNA reads as TGTGCCAGCAGCGGGTACAGGGTGGTAGCGGGACGGGCGTGGCAGTACTTC. This encodes CASSGYRVVAGRAWQYF. The rearrangement links TRBV11-2 to TRBJ2-7, with TRBD2 identical over 8 bases. Germline CDR1 and CDR2: SGHAT and FQNNGV. V shed 5 bases, J shed 9 bases, and the junction held 21 bases outside the gene matches. This CDR3 region has 17 residues.

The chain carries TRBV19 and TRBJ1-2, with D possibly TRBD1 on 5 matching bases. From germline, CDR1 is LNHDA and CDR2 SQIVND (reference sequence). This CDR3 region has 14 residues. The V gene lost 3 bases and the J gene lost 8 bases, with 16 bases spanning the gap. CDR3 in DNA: TGTGCCAGTAGTATCCGGGACCTCAACGGCGGCTACACCTTC. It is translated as CASSIRDLNGGYTF. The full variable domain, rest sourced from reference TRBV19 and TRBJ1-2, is DGGITQSPKYLFRKEGQNVTLSCEQNLNHDAMYWYRQDPGQGLRLIYYSQIVNDFQKGDIAEGYSVSREKKESFPLTVTSAQKNPTAFYLCASSIRDLNGGYTFGSGTRLTVV.

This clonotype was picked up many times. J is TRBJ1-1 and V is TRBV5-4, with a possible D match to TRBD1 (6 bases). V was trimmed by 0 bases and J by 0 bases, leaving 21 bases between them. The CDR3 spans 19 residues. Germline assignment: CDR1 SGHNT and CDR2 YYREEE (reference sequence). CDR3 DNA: TGTGCCAGCAGCTTGGCCGTACAATGGGGGCTCGGCATGAACACTGAAGCTTTCTTT. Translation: CASSLAVQWGLGMNTEAFF.

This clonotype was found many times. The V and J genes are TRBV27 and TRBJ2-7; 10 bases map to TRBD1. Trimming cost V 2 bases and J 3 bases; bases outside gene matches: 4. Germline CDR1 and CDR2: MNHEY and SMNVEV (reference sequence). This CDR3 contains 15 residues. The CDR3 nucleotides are TGTGCCAGCAGTTTAGGGACAGGGGAACACTACGAGCAGTACTTC. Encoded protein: CASSLGTGEHYEQYF.

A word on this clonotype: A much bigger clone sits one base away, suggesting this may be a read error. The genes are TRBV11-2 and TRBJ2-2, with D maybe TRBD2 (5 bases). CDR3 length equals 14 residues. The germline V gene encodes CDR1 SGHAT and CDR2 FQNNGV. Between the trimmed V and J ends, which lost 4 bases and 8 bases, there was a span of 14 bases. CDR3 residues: CASSSLEDVGELFF. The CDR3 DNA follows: TGTGCCAGCAGCTCATTGGAGGATGTGGGGGAGCTGTTTTTT.

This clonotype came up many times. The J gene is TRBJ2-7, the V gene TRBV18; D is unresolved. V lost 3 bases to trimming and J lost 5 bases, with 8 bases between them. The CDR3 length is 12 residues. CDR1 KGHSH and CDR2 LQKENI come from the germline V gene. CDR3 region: CASSPPTHEQYF. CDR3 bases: TGTGCCAGCTCACCGCCCACCCACGAGCAGTACTTC.

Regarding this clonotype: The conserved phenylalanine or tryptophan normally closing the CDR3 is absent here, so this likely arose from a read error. The CDR3 spells CASTQGQGSYGYTL. The CDR3 coding sequence is TGTGCCAGCACCCAGGGGCAGGGAAGCTATGGCTACACCCTC. The V and J genes are TRBV12-3 or TRBV12-4 and TRBJ1-2, with D tentatively TRBD1 (6 bases). The CDR3 totals 14 residues. Trimming left V 7 bases short and J 4 bases short, with 16 bases between.

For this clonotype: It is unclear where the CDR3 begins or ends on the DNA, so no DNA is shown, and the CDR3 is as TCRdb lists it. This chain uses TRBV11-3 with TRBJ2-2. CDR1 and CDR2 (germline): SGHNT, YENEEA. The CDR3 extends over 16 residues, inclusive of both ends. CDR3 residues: CASSLLSTSGTGELFF.

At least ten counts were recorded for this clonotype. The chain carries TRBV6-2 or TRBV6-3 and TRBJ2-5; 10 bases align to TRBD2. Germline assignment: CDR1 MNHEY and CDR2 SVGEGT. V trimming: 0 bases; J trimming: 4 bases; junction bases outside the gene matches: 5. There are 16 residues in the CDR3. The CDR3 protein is CASSYSSLAGAETQYF. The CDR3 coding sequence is TGTGCCAGCAGTTACTCGAGCCTAGCGGGGGCAGAGACCCAGTACTTC.

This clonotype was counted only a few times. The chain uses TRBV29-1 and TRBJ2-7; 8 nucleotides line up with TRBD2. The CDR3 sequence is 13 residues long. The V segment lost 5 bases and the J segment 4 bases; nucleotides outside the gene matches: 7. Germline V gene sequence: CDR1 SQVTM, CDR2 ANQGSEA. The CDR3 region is CSVSGAGDYEQYF. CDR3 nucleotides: TGCAGCGTTTCAGGAGCGGGAGATTACGAGCAGTACTTC.

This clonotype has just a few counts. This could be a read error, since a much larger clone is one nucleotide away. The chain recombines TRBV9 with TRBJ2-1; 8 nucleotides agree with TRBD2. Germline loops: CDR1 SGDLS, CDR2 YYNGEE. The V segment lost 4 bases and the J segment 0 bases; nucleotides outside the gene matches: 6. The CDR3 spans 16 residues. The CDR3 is CASSPVAGSSYNEQFF. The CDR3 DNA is TGTGCCAGCAGCCCGGTAGCGGGGAGCTCCTACAATGAGCAGTTCTTC.

The CDR3 nucleotides are TGTGCCAGCAGCCAGTCGTGGACCCCCTACGAGCAGTACTTC. The encoded protein is CASSQSWTPYEQYF. The J gene is TRBJ2-7, the V gene TRBV3-1; D uncertain. Trimming removed 3 bases at V and 2 bases at J, with 11 bases between. CDR3 length: 14 residues. Germline V gene sequence: CDR1 LGHDT, CDR2 YNNKEL (reference sequence).

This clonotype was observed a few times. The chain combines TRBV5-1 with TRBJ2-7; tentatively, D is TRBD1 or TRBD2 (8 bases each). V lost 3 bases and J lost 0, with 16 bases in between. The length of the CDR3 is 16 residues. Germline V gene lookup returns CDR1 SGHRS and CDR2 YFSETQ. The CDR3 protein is CASSSGGGQDSYEQYF. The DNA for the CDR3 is TGCGCCAGCAGCTCGGGGGGGGGACAGGACTCCTACGAGCAGTACTTC.

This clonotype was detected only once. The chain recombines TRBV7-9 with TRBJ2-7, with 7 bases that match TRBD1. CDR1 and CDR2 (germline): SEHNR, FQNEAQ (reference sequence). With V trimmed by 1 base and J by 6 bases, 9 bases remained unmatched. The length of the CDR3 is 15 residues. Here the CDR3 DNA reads TGTGCCAGCAGCTTAGGAGATGGGACAGACTCCGAGCAGTACTTC. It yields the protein CASSLGDGTDSEQYF.